This is a list of T cell receptor beta chains from one sample in a study of blood T cell repertoires in COVID-19. Data came from immunoSEQ multiplex PCR; TCRdb stores just in-frame clones and leaves some out. The sample shows hundreds of thousands of clones, 83% of them seen only once. The sequenced sample consisted of peripheral blood. Receptor source: a woman in her sixties or seventies with active or convalescent COVID-19. CDR3s include the opening cysteine and the closing phenylalanine or tryptophan. Fields, in order: D gene, V gene, J gene, CDR3 length, clone size, CDR3 DNA, CDR3 protein. D genes are given only for firm matches. Size is stated for part of the rows, as once, few or many counts, or as a class when the clone is expanded.

d_call: TRBD2
v_call: TRBV6-6
j_call: TRBJ2-1
cdr3_length: 16
clone_size: -
cdr3_nt: TGTGCCAGCAGTTACTGGACTAGCGGGACACACAATGAGCAGTTCTTC
cdr3_aa: CASSYWTSGTHNEQFF

d_call: TRBD1
v_call: TRBV5-1
j_call: TRBJ2-2
cdr3_length: 15
clone_size: -
cdr3_nt: TGCGCCAGCAGCTTGGCAGGGGACAGCACCGGGGAGCTGTTTTTT
cdr3_aa: CASSLAGDSTGELFF

d_call: -
v_call: TRBV19
j_call: TRBJ1-2
cdr3_length: 12
clone_size: -
cdr3_nt: TGTGCCAGTAGTTCCCGACATTATGGCTACACCTTC
cdr3_aa: CASSSRHYGYTF

d_call: -
v_call: TRBV6-1
j_call: TRBJ1-5
cdr3_length: 15
clone_size: -
cdr3_nt: TGTGCCAGCAGTGAAGGAGCAGGGGAAAATCAGCCCCAGCATTTT
cdr3_aa: CASSEGAGENQPQHF

d_call: -
v_call: TRBV7-9
j_call: TRBJ2-5
cdr3_length: 15
clone_size: few
cdr3_nt: TGTGCCAGCAGCTTACATGGGGGCGCGGGAGAGACCCAGTACTTC
cdr3_aa: CASSLHGGAGETQYF

d_call: -
v_call: TRBV18
j_call: TRBJ1-2
cdr3_length: 15
clone_size: -
cdr3_nt: TGTGCCAGCTCACCCAGCACACAGGGTAACTATGGCTACACCTTC
cdr3_aa: CASSPSTQGNYGYTF

d_call: -
v_call: TRBV3-1/TRBV3-2
j_call: TRBJ2-5
cdr3_length: 19
clone_size: -
cdr3_nt: TGTGCCAGCAGCCTATGGGGCCGTGAGAGGAGTTACAGGCAAGAGACCCAGTACTTC
cdr3_aa: CASSLWGRERSYRQETQYF

d_call: TRBD1
v_call: TRBV18
j_call: TRBJ1-2
cdr3_length: 14
clone_size: -
cdr3_nt: TGTGCCAGCTCACCCCGCGGACAGGGGGATGGCTACACCTTC
cdr3_aa: CASSPRGQGDGYTF

d_call: -
v_call: TRBV7-2
j_call: TRBJ1-1
cdr3_length: 15
clone_size: -
cdr3_nt: TGTGCCAGCAGCGGATCGAACAGGGTCTACACTGAAGCTTTCTTT
cdr3_aa: CASSGSNRVYTEAFF

d_call: -
v_call: TRBV28
j_call: TRBJ1-3
cdr3_length: 15
clone_size: -
cdr3_nt: TGTGCCAGCTGGGCCCCGGACAGCCCGGGAAACACCATATATTTT
cdr3_aa: CASWAPDSPGNTIYF

d_call: TRBD1
v_call: TRBV27
j_call: TRBJ2-3
cdr3_length: 13
clone_size: -
cdr3_nt: TGTGCCAGCAGTCTGAACAGGGGCGATACGCAGTATTTT
cdr3_aa: CASSLNRGDTQYF

d_call: -
v_call: TRBV9
j_call: TRBJ1-2
cdr3_length: 15
clone_size: -
cdr3_nt: TGTGCCAGCAGCGTAGGGGCCCCGGCTAACTATGGCTACACCTTC
cdr3_aa: CASSVGAPANYGYTF

d_call: TRBD1
v_call: TRBV7-3
j_call: TRBJ1-1
cdr3_length: 13
clone_size: -
cdr3_nt: TGTGCCAGCAGCCGCAACCCCGGGACAGGGGCCGAATTT
cdr3_aa: CASSRNPGTGAEF

d_call: TRBD1
v_call: TRBV7-8
j_call: TRBJ1-5
cdr3_length: 15
clone_size: -
cdr3_nt: TGTGCCAGCAGCCCCGCAGGGGGCAGGGATCAGCCCCAGCATTTT
cdr3_aa: CASSPAGGRDQPQHF

d_call: TRBD2
v_call: TRBV6-2/TRBV6-3
j_call: TRBJ2-1
cdr3_length: 17
clone_size: -
cdr3_nt: TGTGCCAGCAGTTCTTGGTCTAGCGGGAGAACGGGCAATGAGCAGTTCTTC
cdr3_aa: CASSSWSSGRTGNEQFF

d_call: TRBD2
v_call: TRBV4-2
j_call: TRBJ2-7
cdr3_length: 17
clone_size: -
cdr3_nt: TGTGCCAGCAGCCAAGCTTCCTCTAGCGGGGGGGTTTACGAGCAGTACTTC
cdr3_aa: CASSQASSSGGVYEQYF

d_call: TRBD2
v_call: TRBV27
j_call: TRBJ2-1
cdr3_length: 20
clone_size: -
cdr3_nt: TGTGCCAGCAGTTTGCCGGTCCGGCTAGCGGGAGACGTTACCTTCAATGAGCAGTTCTTC
cdr3_aa: CASSLPVRLAGDVTFNEQFF

d_call: TRBD2
v_call: TRBV5-4
j_call: TRBJ2-3
cdr3_length: 14
clone_size: -
cdr3_nt: TGTGCCAGCAGCTTACTAGCGGCAACAGATACGCAGTATTTT
cdr3_aa: CASSLLAATDTQYF

d_call: -
v_call: TRBV27
j_call: TRBJ1-2
cdr3_length: 15
clone_size: -
cdr3_nt: TGTGCCAGCAGTTCGTACAGGAGTACTAACTATGGCTACACCTTC
cdr3_aa: CASSSYRSTNYGYTF

d_call: -
v_call: TRBV19
j_call: TRBJ2-1
cdr3_length: 15
clone_size: -
cdr3_nt: TGTGCCAGTAGTAGGGCCTACTCGACCTACAATGAGCAGTTCTTC
cdr3_aa: CASSRAYSTYNEQFF

d_call: TRBD1
v_call: TRBV15
j_call: TRBJ1-2
cdr3_length: 15
clone_size: -
cdr3_nt: TGTGCCACCAGCAGAGAATTGGACAGGAACTATGGCTACACCTTC
cdr3_aa: CATSRELDRNYGYTF

d_call: TRBD1
v_call: TRBV28
j_call: TRBJ1-5
cdr3_length: 13
clone_size: -
cdr3_nt: TGTGCCAGCAGACAGGGGCCGCACCAGCCCCAGCATTTT
cdr3_aa: CASRQGPHQPQHF

d_call: -
v_call: TRBV4-1
j_call: TRBJ2-3
cdr3_length: 13
clone_size: -
cdr3_nt: TGCGCCAGCAGCCGGAGTATTATAGATACGCAGTATTTT
cdr3_aa: CASSRSIIDTQYF

d_call: TRBD1
v_call: TRBV4-2
j_call: TRBJ1-2
cdr3_length: 16
clone_size: -
cdr3_nt: TGTGCCAGCAGCCAACAACAGGGGGAGGATCGTGGAGGCTACACCTTC
cdr3_aa: CASSQQQGEDRGGYTF

d_call: TRBD1
v_call: TRBV9
j_call: TRBJ1-2
cdr3_length: 17
clone_size: -
cdr3_nt: TGTGCCAGCAGCGCCCACTCCAGGGGGCGTTTTAACTATGGCTACACCTTC
cdr3_aa: CASSAHSRGRFNYGYTF

d_call: -
v_call: TRBV27
j_call: TRBJ2-1
cdr3_length: 15
clone_size: -
cdr3_nt: TGTGCCAGCAGTAGGCACGTCCAGGGTGGGTCCCACCGGTTCTTC
cdr3_aa: CASSRHVQGGSHRFF

d_call: TRBD2
v_call: TRBV7-3
j_call: TRBJ2-3
cdr3_length: 16
clone_size: -
cdr3_nt: TGTGCCAGCAGGTCCGGGAGGGGCGGTGTCACAGATACGCAGTATTTT
cdr3_aa: CASRSGRGGVTDTQYF

d_call: -
v_call: TRBV12-3/TRBV12-4
j_call: TRBJ2-1
cdr3_length: 12
clone_size: -
cdr3_nt: TGTGCCAGCAGTTTCCAGTCCCTAGGGCAGTTCTTC
cdr3_aa: CASSFQSLGQFF

d_call: TRBD2
v_call: TRBV11-2
j_call: TRBJ2-2
cdr3_length: 17
clone_size: -
cdr3_nt: TGTGCCAGCAGCTACAGGACTAGCGGGGTGAACACCGGGGAGCTGTTTTTT
cdr3_aa: CASSYRTSGVNTGELFF

d_call: TRBD2
v_call: TRBV4-2
j_call: TRBJ2-2
cdr3_length: 15
clone_size: -
cdr3_nt: TGTGCCAGCAGCCAAACTAGCGGTTACACCGGGGAGCTGTTTTTT
cdr3_aa: CASSQTSGYTGELFF

d_call: TRBD1
v_call: TRBV28
j_call: TRBJ1-2
cdr3_length: 13
clone_size: -
cdr3_nt: TGTGCCAGCAGCCCGGGACAGGACTATGGCTACACCTTC
cdr3_aa: CASSPGQDYGYTF

d_call: -
v_call: TRBV5-1
j_call: TRBJ2-3
cdr3_length: 13
clone_size: -
cdr3_nt: TGCGCCAGCAGGCCTCAGGGCGAAGATACGCAGTATTTT
cdr3_aa: CASRPQGEDTQYF

d_call: TRBD1
v_call: TRBV7-9
j_call: TRBJ1-3
cdr3_length: 13
clone_size: -
cdr3_nt: TGTGCCAACGGACAGGGGGGCCTTGACACCATATATTTT
cdr3_aa: CANGQGGLDTIYF

d_call: -
v_call: TRBV3-1/TRBV3-2
j_call: TRBJ1-5
cdr3_length: 15
clone_size: -
cdr3_nt: TGTGCCAGCAGCCAAGTCCCCGGTATCAATCAGCCCCAGCATTTT
cdr3_aa: CASSQVPGINQPQHF

d_call: -
v_call: TRBV5-1
j_call: TRBJ1-3
cdr3_length: 17
clone_size: once
cdr3_nt: TGCGCCAGCAGCTTGGGGGTTTGGGCGCCTGCTGGAAACACCATATATTTT
cdr3_aa: CASSLGVWAPAGNTIYF

d_call: -
v_call: TRBV5-6
j_call: TRBJ1-4
cdr3_length: 15
clone_size: -
cdr3_nt: TGTGCCAGCAGCGGGCTAACAGGGTTGCATGAAAAACTGTTTTTT
cdr3_aa: CASSGLTGLHEKLFF

d_call: -
v_call: TRBV7-9
j_call: TRBJ2-1
cdr3_length: 16
clone_size: -
cdr3_nt: TGTGCCAGCAGCTCCCGACAAGGCCGCTCCTACAATGAGCAGTTCTTC
cdr3_aa: CASSSRQGRSYNEQFF

d_call: TRBD2
v_call: TRBV10-2
j_call: TRBJ2-1
cdr3_length: 15
clone_size: once
cdr3_nt: TGCGCCAGCAGATCGCCCCGGGACTATATAAATGAGCAGTTCTTC
cdr3_aa: CASRSPRDYINEQFF

d_call: -
v_call: TRBV14
j_call: TRBJ2-7
cdr3_length: 16
clone_size: -
cdr3_nt: TGTGCCAGCAGTCCATACCGGGACTCTCTGACCTACGAGCAGTACTTC
cdr3_aa: CASSPYRDSLTYEQYF

d_call: -
v_call: TRBV30
j_call: TRBJ1-1
cdr3_length: 16
clone_size: -
cdr3_nt: TGTGCCTGGAGTCCCCCGCGGACAGCCGAAAACACTGAAGCTTTCTTT
cdr3_aa: CAWSPPRTAENTEAFF

d_call: -
v_call: TRBV30
j_call: TRBJ1-2
cdr3_length: 13
clone_size: few
cdr3_nt: TGTGCCTGGAGCTCGGGACATAATAGTGGCTACACCTTC
cdr3_aa: CAWSSGHNSGYTF

d_call: -
v_call: TRBV19
j_call: TRBJ1-6
cdr3_length: 15
clone_size: -
cdr3_nt: TGTGCCAGTAGTGATAAGGGACTCCACTATTCACCCCTCCACTTT
cdr3_aa: CASSDKGLHYSPLHF

d_call: -
v_call: TRBV3-1/TRBV3-2
j_call: TRBJ2-5
cdr3_length: 13
clone_size: -
cdr3_nt: TGTGCCAGCAGCCACTTGACAGAAGAGACCCAGTACTTC
cdr3_aa: CASSHLTEETQYF

d_call: -
v_call: TRBV5-6
j_call: TRBJ2-3
cdr3_length: 13
clone_size: -
cdr3_nt: TGTGCCAGCAGTCCTACAGGGCGGGATACGCAGTATTTT
cdr3_aa: CASSPTGRDTQYF

d_call: -
v_call: TRBV2
j_call: TRBJ2-7
cdr3_length: 14
clone_size: -
cdr3_nt: TGTGCCAGCGGGGCCTTTCCTGCCTCCTACGAGCAGTACTTC
cdr3_aa: CASGAFPASYEQYF

d_call: -
v_call: TRBV11-2
j_call: TRBJ2-1
cdr3_length: 14
clone_size: -
cdr3_nt: TGTGCCAGCAGCCCCGGGACACTATTTATTGAGCAGTTCTTC
cdr3_aa: CASSPGTLFIEQFF

d_call: -
v_call: TRBV19
j_call: TRBJ2-2
cdr3_length: 14
clone_size: -
cdr3_nt: TGTGCCAGTAGTATGGTGGCTAGTTCTGGGGAGCTGTTTTTT
cdr3_aa: CASSMVASSGELFF